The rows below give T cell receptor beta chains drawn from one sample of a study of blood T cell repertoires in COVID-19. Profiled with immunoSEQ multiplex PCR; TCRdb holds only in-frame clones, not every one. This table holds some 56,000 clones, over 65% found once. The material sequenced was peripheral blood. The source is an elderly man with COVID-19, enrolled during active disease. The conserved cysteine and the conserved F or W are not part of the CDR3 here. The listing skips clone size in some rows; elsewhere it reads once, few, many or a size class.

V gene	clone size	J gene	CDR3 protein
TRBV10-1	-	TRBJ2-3	ASSKLAGLSTDTQY
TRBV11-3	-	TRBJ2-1	ASSGLVGSGEQF
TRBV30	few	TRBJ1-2	AWSDGPLAT
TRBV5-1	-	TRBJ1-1	ASSFRQKNTEAF
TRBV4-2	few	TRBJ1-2	ASSQDTGPGGYGYT
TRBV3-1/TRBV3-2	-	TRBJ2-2	ASSQDHGTSGTGGELF
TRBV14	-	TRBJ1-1	ASSKMTGTEAF
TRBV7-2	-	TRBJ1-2	ASSKRTGTANYGYT
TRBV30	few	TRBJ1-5	AWSRDYSNQPQH
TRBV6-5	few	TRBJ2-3	ASSYGLVRDTQY
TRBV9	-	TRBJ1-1	ASSVTQGLTPEAF
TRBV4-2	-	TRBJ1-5	ASTESWGNSNQPQH
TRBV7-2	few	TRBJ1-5	ASSLFINQPQH
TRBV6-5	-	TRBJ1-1	ASSYSGGNTEAF
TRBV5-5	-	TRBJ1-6	ASSLEPGSPLH
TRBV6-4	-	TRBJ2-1	ASSLQGASANEQF
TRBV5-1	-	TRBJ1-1	ASSTGQGGTEAF
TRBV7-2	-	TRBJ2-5	ASSSGQLQETQY
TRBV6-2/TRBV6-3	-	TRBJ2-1	ASSWRGQGALRTYNEQF
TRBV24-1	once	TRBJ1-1	ATSETPPGNVATEAF
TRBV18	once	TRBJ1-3	ASSPGTAGSGNTIY
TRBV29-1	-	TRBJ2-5	SVGTAQETQY
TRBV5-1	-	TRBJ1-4	ASSPGGTGEEKLF
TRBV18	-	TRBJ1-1	ASSPIGLEGANTEAF
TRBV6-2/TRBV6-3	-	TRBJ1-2	ASSDALARGANYGYT